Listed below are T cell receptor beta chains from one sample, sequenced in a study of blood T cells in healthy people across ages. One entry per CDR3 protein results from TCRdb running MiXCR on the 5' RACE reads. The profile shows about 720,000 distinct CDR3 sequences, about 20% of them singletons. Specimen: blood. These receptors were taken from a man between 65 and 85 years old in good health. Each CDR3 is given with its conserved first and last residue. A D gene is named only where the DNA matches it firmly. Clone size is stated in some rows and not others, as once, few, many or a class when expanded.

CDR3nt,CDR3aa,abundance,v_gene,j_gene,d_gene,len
TGTGCCAGCGGGGGAGGGTACCAAGAGACCCAGTACTTC,CASGGGYQETQYF,few,TRBV19,TRBJ2-5,TRBD2,13
TGCAGTGCTAGTCGCGGGAACTATGGCTACACCTTC,CSASRGNYGYTF,-,TRBV20-1,TRBJ1-2,-,12
TGTGCCAGCACCATGGGACTAGCGGGAGGTACGCAGTATTTT,CASTMGLAGGTQYF,-,TRBV7-6,TRBJ2-3,TRBD2,14
TGTGCCAGCAGCTTGGGGATAGACAGGGTGGGAAATCAGCCCCAGCATTTT,CASSLGIDRVGNQPQHF,-,TRBV7-9,TRBJ1-5,TRBD1,17
TGTGCCAGCAGCTTAAGGGCTAGCGGGAGTGGTTTAGACACCGGGGAGCTGTTTTTT,CASSLRASGSGLDTGELFF,-,TRBV7-2,TRBJ2-2,TRBD2,19
TGTGCCAGCAGGGGCCCTAGCGGGGGCACAGATACGCAGTATTTT,CASRGPSGGTDTQYF,few,TRBV6-5,TRBJ2-3,TRBD2,15
TGCAGTGCTAGTTCGCTAGCGACCGAGCAGTTCTTC,CSASSLATEQFF,many,TRBV20-1,TRBJ2-1,-,12
TGCAGCGTAAGACAGGCGAACACTGAAGCTTTCTTT,CSVRQANTEAFF,-,TRBV29-1,TRBJ1-1,-,12
TGCGCCAGCAGTATGGGACAGGAGTCTAATGAGGAGTACTTC,CASSMGQESNEEYF,many,TRBV5-1,TRBJ2-7,TRBD1,14
TGTGCCTGGAGCCCACACCGAGATACGCAGTATTTT,CAWSPHRDTQYF,once,TRBV30,TRBJ2-3,-,12
TGTGCCAGCAGCCAAGTTTCGATCTATGGCTACACCTTC,CASSQVSIYGYTF,-,TRBV3-1,TRBJ1-2,-,13
TGCGGAGGAGGGAGGGGAACCTACGAGCAGTACTTC,CGGGRGTYEQYF,-,TRBV20-1,TRBJ2-7,TRBD2,12
TGTGCCAGCAGCGGCGGGTTGGTAGATACGCAGTATTTT,CASSGGLVDTQYF,few,TRBV6-4,TRBJ2-3,-,13
TGCAGCGTTGGAGACAGGGAGGGACAGCCCCAGCATTTT,CSVGDREGQPQHF,few,TRBV29-1,TRBJ1-5,TRBD1,13
TGTGCCAGCAGTTACCAGAATGCCTACGAGCAGTACTTC,CASSYQNAYEQYF,-,TRBV6-6,TRBJ2-7,-,13
TGTGCCACCAGTGATTTCCAGGGCTATGGCTACACCTTC,CATSDFQGYGYTF,-,TRBV24-1,TRBJ1-2,-,13
TGTGCCAGCTCCCTAGGCTCTTCCCACACAGATACGCAGTATTTT,CASSLGSSHTDTQYF,-,TRBV12-3/TRBV12-4,TRBJ2-3,-,15
TGCAGTGCTTTTCTAGCGGGGGGCACCCGGGGGTGGTACAATGAGCAGTTCTTC,CSAFLAGGTRGWYNEQFF,-,TRBV20-1,TRBJ2-1,TRBD2,18
TGCGCCAGCAGTGCCCGTACGGGGAGGGTAGATACGCAGTATTTT,CASSARTGRVDTQYF,few,TRBV10-1,TRBJ2-3,TRBD2,15
TGCGCCAGCAGCTTGGAGGTTAGGGCAGGGGGTCTCACAGATACGCAGTATTTT,CASSLEVRAGGLTDTQYF,-,TRBV5-1,TRBJ2-3,TRBD1,18
TGTGCCAGCAGCTTATGGGATGGCTCCTACAATGAGCAGTTCTTC,CASSLWDGSYNEQFF,few,TRBV13,TRBJ2-1,-,15
TGTGCCACCAGCAGAGGGGGGGCATCTAAGGATGAGCAGTTCTTC,CATSRGGASKDEQFF,-,TRBV15,TRBJ2-1,-,15
TGCAGTGCTAGCATGGCGTGGGGGGAGCAGTTCTTC,CSASMAWGEQFF,few,TRBV20-1,TRBJ2-1,-,12
-,CASSFGWGAYF,-,TRBV6-2/TRBV6-3,TRBJ2-1,-,11
TGTGCCAGCAGCTTCTTCGGGACGGTGGCAGATACGCAGTATTTT,CASSFFGTVADTQYF,-,TRBV7-2,TRBJ2-3,-,15
TGCGCCAGCAGCTTAGTTATCCACAATGAGCAGTTCTTC,CASSLVIHNEQFF,few,TRBV5-1,TRBJ2-1,-,13
TGTGCCAGCAGCTTAGAAAGGGCAGGATCCACTGAAGCTTTCTTT,CASSLERAGSTEAFF,few,TRBV7-2,TRBJ1-1,-,15
TGTGCCAGCACCGGGGCTAGCTCCTACGAGCAGTACTTC,CASTGASSYEQYF,-,TRBV6-6,TRBJ2-7,-,13
TGTGCCAGCAGTTACTTTGGACCAACTAATGAGCAGTTCTTC,CASSYFGPTNEQFF,many,TRBV6-6,TRBJ2-1,-,14